This T cell receptor (beta chain) was profiled in a study of cytomegalovirus exposure and HLA in healthy donors. Study information: HLA-typed donors were the source of 90 million or so unique TCRs, which an early data release held.

The junction had 6 bases not matched to a gene; V was cut back by 4 bases and J by 2 bases. CDR3 length: 16 residues. The V gene's germline CDR1 is SEHNR and CDR2 FQNEAQ (reference sequence). Study-level results: A later analysis appeared to link common viral pathogens to several of the most significant clusters. It was reported that TCR beta sequences correctly inferred the HLA-A and HLA-B alleles for most subjects. Rarity characterized most TCR sequences, yet some public TCRs appeared in many donors.

There are a few counts of this clone. The target antigen is unknown. 13 Jbeta primers and 60 Vbeta primers were used for the PCR. This table comes from immunoSEQ multiplex PCR, and its TCRdb copy is limited to in-frame clones, with some not included. The table includes about 160,000 clones, around 79% detected once. The sample consisted of PBMCs. This TCR was recovered from a man aged 35 to 55 in good health and CMV-seronegative. This chain joins TRBV7-9 and TRBJ1-3; 9 bases align to TRBD1. Here the CDR3 DNA reads TGTGCCAGCAGCTCCCCGGGACAGGGAACTGGAAACACCATATATTTT. This encodes CASSSPGQGTGNTIYF.